The 21 T cell receptor beta chains given below trace back to one sample, sequenced in a study of CD8+CD57+ T cells in acquired aplastic anemia. Whoever was chosen for sequencing had shown CD8+CD57+ cell expansion by flow cytometry. According to the study, genomic DNA was the template for TCR beta VDJ and CDR3 profiling. TCRdb passed the reads through MiXCR, listing each CDR3 protein once. The table lists approximately 260,000 distinct CDR3 sequences, 82% of them singletons. Input material: sorted CD4+, CD8+, or CD8+CD57+ T cells (not recorded which) from PBMCs. The receptors here all came from a human donor with aplastic anemia.

About this clonotype: A junction end diverges from the germline sequence, so it may reflect a read error. This chain links TRBV5-1 with TRBJ2-5; D is undetermined. From germline, CDR1 is SGHRS and CDR2 YFSETQ. The CDR3 length is 11 residues. CDR3 coding DNA: TGTGCCAGCAGCTTGCTGGGGACCCAGTACTTC. This encodes CASSLLGTQYF.

As regards this clonotype: The CDR3 does not end in the conserved phenylalanine or tryptophan, so this is likely a read error. It is unclear where the CDR3 begins or ends on the DNA, so no DNA is shown, and the CDR3 is as TCRdb lists it. The rearrangement links TRBV2 to TRBJ2-3; the D call in the table, TRBD1, was not verified against the DNA. The CDR3 is 15 amino acids in total, end residues counted. Germline values: CDR1 SNHLY, CDR2 FYNNEI. The CDR3 sequence is CASSVQGGQPQQLCY.

The chain carries TRBV20-1 and TRBJ2-5; 10 bases map to TRBD1. There are 14 residues in the CDR3. J was trimmed by 6 bases and V by 5 bases; bases with no gene match: 9. From germline, CDR1 is DFQATT and CDR2 SNEGSKA (reference sequence). The CDR3 bases are TGCAGTGCTGACCGGGACAGGGGTTTTAAGACCCAGTACTTC. It yields the protein CSADRDRGFKTQYF.

The rearrangement joins TRBV2 to TRBJ2-1; D is perhaps TRBD2 (5 bases). The CDR3 spans 14 residues. Germline V gives CDR1 SNHLY, CDR2 FYNNEI. CDR3: CATLGDISYNEQFF. Here the CDR3 DNA reads TGTGCTACCCTCGGGGATATCTCCTACAATGAGCAGTTCTTC.

Concerning this clonotype: Its ends do not fully match the called genes, so a read error is possible. The CDR3 loop reads CASSSADSPADTQF. The CDR3 DNA is TGTGCCAGCAGCTCCGCGGACAGTCCCGCAGATACGCAGTTT. This chain uses TRBV7-8 with TRBJ2-3; the D gene is possibly TRBD1 (6 bases). The CDR3 sequence is 14 residues long. CDR1 is SGHVS and CDR2 is FQNEAQ in the germline V gene.

This chain uses TRBV10-3 with TRBJ2-7, with a possible D match to TRBD2 (5 bases). CDR3 length: 14 amino acids. Germline V gene lookup returns CDR1 ENHRY and CDR2 SYGVKD. Trimming shortened V by 8 bases and J by 2 bases, and 16 bases separated the two germline ends. DNA for the CDR3: TGTGCCATCCAGGCGGCCTTGGGAGCCTACGAGCAGTACTTC. Translation gives CAIQAALGAYEQYF.

This sequence joins TRBV19 and TRBJ2-1; 9 nucleotides align to TRBD2. Trimming at V came to 6 bases and at J to 16 bases, leaving 22 bases not matched to a gene. This CDR3 has 16 amino acids. Germline CDR1 LNHDA, CDR2 SQIVND (reference sequence). The CDR3: CASSLTSGAYNEEFFF. DNA of the CDR3: TGTGCCAGTAGCCTGACTAGCGGAGCCTACAATGAGGAGTTCTTCTTC.

A few counts support this clonotype. V gene TRBV20-1 combines with J gene TRBJ2-1; D gene ambiguous. V lost 2 bases and J lost 2, with 10 bases in between. The CDR3 is 14 amino acids. Germline CDR1 is DFQATT and CDR2 is SNEGSKA (reference sequence). The DNA for the CDR3 is TGCAGTGCTAGATCCGCGTACCCCTACAATGAGCAGTTCTTC. It yields the protein CSARSAYPYNEQFF.

On this clonotype: At one end the junction does not follow the germline gene, possibly because of a read error. This rearrangement joins TRBV7-9 to TRBJ2-3, with 8 bases fitting TRBD1. Per germline, CDR1 SEHNR and CDR2 FQNEAQ (reference sequence). This CDR3 is 14 amino acids long. DNA of the CDR3: TGTGCCGGACAGGGAGCTAGGGAGCCCCAGACGCACGATTTT. It specifies CAGQGAREPQTHDF.

CDR3 nucleotides: TGTGCCAGCAGCGTTTGGTTTGGGAGCACAGATACGCAGTATTTT. Translated: CASSVWFGSTDTQYF. The gene calls are TRBV9 and TRBJ2-3, with D unclear. The CDR3 is 15 residues long. Germline lookup yields CDR1 SGDLS and CDR2 YYNGEE. The V end lost 2 bases, the J end lost 0 bases, and 10 bases lay between the germline ends.

The V gene is TRBV2, the J gene TRBJ2-5; D is ambiguous. The V and J ends lost 5 bases and 11 bases respectively, with 21 bases between them. This CDR3 contains 14 residues. Germline CDR1 is SNHLY and CDR2 is FYNNEI. The CDR3 coding sequence is TGTGCCAGCAGTCCGAGGTCCTTCTACGATGAGCAGTACTTC. It codes for CASSPRSFYDEQYF.

V usage is TRBV4-2 and J usage is TRBJ2-7; D gene unclear. Matching the DNA end better, TRBJ2-1 makes the J call doubtful. CDR1 LGHNA and CDR2 YNFKEQ come from the germline V gene. The CDR3 totals 11 residues. The CDR3 DNA reads TGTGCCAGCAGGGTTCGGGATGAGCAGTTCTTC. It translates to CASRVRDEQFF.

V and J are TRBV12-2 and TRBJ2-5; TRBD2 is taken as the D call from the table, unchecked against the DNA. TRBV12-2 is labeled a pseudogene. This CDR3 comprises 15 residues. CDR3 residues: CASRLGLAGGPGEYF. CDR3 DNA: TGTGCAAGTCGTTTGGGACTAGCGGGGGGGCCCGGGGAGTACTTC.

This clonotype was seen repeatedly, ten times or more. The chain is built from TRBV12-5 and TRBJ2-3; D perhaps matches TRBD2 (6 bases). There are 15 residues in the CDR3. Trimming left V 7 bases short and J 0 bases short, with 14 bases between. Germline V CDR1 and CDR2: LGHNT, FRNRAP. The CDR3 region has the DNA TGTGCTAGTGTCTCAAAGGAGGGTAGCACAGATACGCAGTATTTT. It encodes CASVSKEGSTDTQYF. The variable domain in full, with the rest retrieved from reference TRBV12-5 and TRBJ2-3, is DARVTQTPRHKVTEMGQEVTMRCQPILGHNTVFWYRQTMMQGLELLAYFRNRAPLDDSGMPKDRFSAEMPDATLATLKIQPSEPRDSAVYFCASVSKEGSTDTQYFGPGTRLTVL.

V usage is TRBV9 and J usage is TRBJ2-5; D gene unclear. Trimming removed 0 bases at V and 13 bases at J, with 19 bases between. The CDR3 sequence is 14 residues long. Germline CDR1 and CDR2: SGDLS and YYNGEE. CDR3 coding DNA: TGTGCCAGCAGCGTAGGCAAAAAGGAGCAGTTCTTGTACTTC. Its translation is CASSVGKKEQFLYF.

Worth noting for this clonotype: Because it lacks the conserved phenylalanine or tryptophan at the end, this CDR3 is likely a read error. It is unclear where the CDR3 begins or ends on the DNA, so no DNA is shown, and the CDR3 is as TCRdb lists it. This chain connects TRBV7-8 to TRBJ1-2; the table names TRBD1, a call not compared with the DNA. The CDR3 contains 13 residues when both ends are counted. Germline assignment: CDR1 SGHVS and CDR2 FQNEAQ. Here the CDR3 reads CASSLEGGPGKQY.

This sequence joins TRBV7-9 and TRBJ2-1; TRBD2 agrees at 8 bases. V shed 3 bases and J 7 bases; nucleotides not matched to a gene: 8. The CDR3 has 15 residues. Germline CDR1 is SEHNR and CDR2 is FQNEAQ (reference sequence). The CDR3 is CASSFQRSGSNEQFF. CDR3 DNA sequence: TGTGCCAGCAGCTTTCAAAGAAGCGGGAGTAATGAGCAGTTCTTC.

The V gene is TRBV7-3, the J gene TRBJ2-5, with D unresolved. V was clipped by 5 bases and J by 2 bases, with 12 bases between them. The germline V gene has CDR1 SGHTA and CDR2 FQGTGA. The CDR3 runs 14 residues. The DNA of the CDR3 is TGTGCCAGCAGCATAGGCGGCGAGCAAGAGACCCAGTACTTC. Protein product: CASSIGGEQETQYF.

This clonotype was counted a single time. It is likely a read error, because the conserved phenylalanine at the end of the CDR3 is missing. Because the CDR3's place on the DNA is in doubt, the DNA is left out and the CDR3 is given as listed by TCRdb. The V call is TRBV9, the J call TRBJ1-1; the tabulated D call, TRBD1, remains unverified against the DNA. Germline assignment: CDR1 SGDLS and CDR2 YYNGEE. The CDR3 comprises 8 residues, both ends counted. This CDR3 reads CASSVVQG.

This clonotype was detected ten times or more. The chain is built from TRBV28 and TRBJ1-4, with D perhaps matching TRBD1 (5 bases). V lost 3 bases to trimming and J lost 6 bases, with 8 bases between them. The CDR3 has 13 residues. The germline V gene has CDR1 MDHEN and CDR2 SYDVKM. The CDR3 nucleotides are TGTGCCAGCAGTTTCCCGACAGATGAAAAACTGTTTTTT. This codes for CASSFPTDEKLFF.

Comments on this clonotype: Because it lacks the conserved phenylalanine or tryptophan at the end, this CDR3 is likely a read error. It is unclear where the CDR3 begins or ends on the DNA, so no DNA is shown, and the CDR3 is as TCRdb lists it. J is TRBJ2-3 and V is TRBV7-8. Germline-derived CDR1 and CDR2 are SGHVS and FQNEAQ. The CDR3 sequence runs 13 residues, both termini included. CDR3 sequence: CASSEAGAPDTHY.